This T cell receptor (beta chain) was profiled in a study of T-cell memory formation after mild COVID-19. In the study overall: Largely donor-specific sequence clusters came from a couple of donors.

The CDR3 sequence is 14 residues long. CDR1 is SGHDN and CDR2 is FVKESK in the germline V gene. The J segment lost 6 bases and the V segment lost 4 bases, leaving 4 bases of the junction unmatched. About this clonotype: Its specificity is unknown.

General observations from the study: The study found contracting CD4+ clones mainly in CM and EM and contracting CD8+ clones in EMRA. There was a balanced CD4/CD8 profile in clones contracting day 15 to 85, and later expanders leaned CD4+.

TCRdb used MiXCR to reprocess the 5' RACE reads, holding one entry per CDR3 protein. Counted here are approximately 270,000 distinct CDR3 sequences, about 17% occurring once; the ten biggest clones make up approximately 25%. The source is a man younger than 35 who had mild COVID-19 (a few samples of this study predate the infection). Cell type and time point are not known. This rearrangement joins TRBV14 to TRBJ1-2; 11 bases are a match to TRBD1. The specimen was PBMCs or a T cell subset sorted from them (not recorded which). This CDR3 is CASSPWTGGHGYTF. The CDR3 coding sequence is TGTGCCAGCAGCCCTTGGACAGGGGGCCATGGCTACACCTTC. The complete variable domain, with remaining parts taken from reference TRBV14 and TRBJ1-2, reads EAGVTQFPSHSVIEKGQTVTLRCDPISGHDNLYWYRRVMGKEIKFLLHFVKESKQDESGMPNNRFLAERTGGTYSTLKVQPAELEDSGVYFCASSPWTGGHGYTFGSGTRLTVV.